This T cell receptor (beta chain) was profiled in a study of shared clonotypes between healthy human individuals. Produced via immunoSEQ multiplex PCR; TCRdb's table is partial and in-frame only. The sample carries over 950,000 clones, 60% to 85% recorded once. Trimming took 6 bases from V and 6 from J; bases not matched to a gene: 8. Germline loops: CDR1 SGHTS, CDR2 YDEGEE. This CDR3 region has 14 residues. This TCR was recovered from a man younger than 35 in good health. Some clones in this sample may be carry-over from other donors' samples. The V and J genes are TRBV5-8 and TRBJ1-3, with 8 bases aligning to TRBD1. Material: memory CD4+ T cells from PBMCs. Documented subset: CD45RA-negative fraction. The CDR3 nucleotides are TGTGCCAGCAACCTGGGACAGGCTGAAAACACCATATATTTT. It specifies CASNLGQAENTIYF.